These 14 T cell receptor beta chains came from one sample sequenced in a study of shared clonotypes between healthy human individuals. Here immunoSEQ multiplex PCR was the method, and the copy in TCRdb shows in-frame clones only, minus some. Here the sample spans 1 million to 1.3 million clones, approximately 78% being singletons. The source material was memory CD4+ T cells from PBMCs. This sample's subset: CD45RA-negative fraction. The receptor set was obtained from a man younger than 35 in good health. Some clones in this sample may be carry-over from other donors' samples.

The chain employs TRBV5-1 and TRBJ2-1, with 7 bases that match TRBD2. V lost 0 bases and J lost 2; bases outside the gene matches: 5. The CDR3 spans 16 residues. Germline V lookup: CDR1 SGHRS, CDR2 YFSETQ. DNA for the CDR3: TGCGCCAGCAGCTTGGTCGGGGGGACCCCCTACAATGAGCAGTTCTTC. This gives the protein CASSLVGGTPYNEQFF.

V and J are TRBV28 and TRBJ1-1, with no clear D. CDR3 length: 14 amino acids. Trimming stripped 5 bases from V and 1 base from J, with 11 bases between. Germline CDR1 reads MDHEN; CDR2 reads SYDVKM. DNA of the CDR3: TGTGCCAGCAGTCATGGTGGGGAGAACACTGAAGCTTTCTTT. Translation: CASSHGGENTEAFF.

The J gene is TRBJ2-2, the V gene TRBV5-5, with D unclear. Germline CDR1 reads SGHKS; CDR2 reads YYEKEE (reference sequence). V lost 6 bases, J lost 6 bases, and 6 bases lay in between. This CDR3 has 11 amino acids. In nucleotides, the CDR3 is TGTGCCAGCACGGGCGCCGGGGAGCTGTTTTTT. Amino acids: CASTGAGELFF. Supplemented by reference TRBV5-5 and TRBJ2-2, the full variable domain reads DAGVTQSPTHLIKTRGQQVTLRCSPISGHKSVSWYQQVLGQGPQFIFQYYEKEERGRGNFPDRFSARQFPNYSSELNVNALLLGDSALYLCASTGAGELFFGEGSRLTVL.

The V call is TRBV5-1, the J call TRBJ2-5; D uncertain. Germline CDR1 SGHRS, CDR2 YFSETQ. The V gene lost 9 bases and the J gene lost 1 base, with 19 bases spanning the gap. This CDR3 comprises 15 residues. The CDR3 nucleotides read TGCGCCACTTCTTGGTCCGGAGACACCCAAGAGACCCAGTACTTC. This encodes CATSWSGDTQETQYF. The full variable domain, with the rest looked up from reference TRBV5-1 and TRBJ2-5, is KAGVTQTPRYLIKTRGQQVTLSCSPISGHRSVSWYQQTPGQGLQFLFEYFSETQRNKGNFPGRFSGRQFSNSRSEMNVSTLELGDSALYLCATSWSGDTQETQYFGPGTRLLVL.

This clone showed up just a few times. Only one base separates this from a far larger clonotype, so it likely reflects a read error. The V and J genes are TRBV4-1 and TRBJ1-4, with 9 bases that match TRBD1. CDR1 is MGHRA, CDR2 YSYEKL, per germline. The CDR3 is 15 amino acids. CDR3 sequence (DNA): TGCGCCAGCAGCCAGGAGGGACAGGGAAATGAAAGACTGTTTTTT. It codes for CASSQEGQGNERLFF.

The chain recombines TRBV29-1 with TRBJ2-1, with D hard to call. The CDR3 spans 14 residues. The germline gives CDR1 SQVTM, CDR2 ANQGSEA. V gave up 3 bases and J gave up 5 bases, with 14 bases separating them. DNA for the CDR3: TGCAGCGTTGAGTCCCCGGGCAGGAACAATGAGCAGTTCTTC. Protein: CSVESPGRNNEQFF.

Written as DNA, the CDR3 is TGCGCCAGCAGCTTGGCCTGGCAGGCCCTCGGAGATACGCAGTATTTT. Residues: CASSLAWQALGDTQYF. The chain couples TRBV5-1 to TRBJ2-3; D not resolved. Germline CDR1 reads SGHRS; CDR2 reads YFSETQ. This CDR3 region has 16 residues. The V gene lost 0 bases and the J gene lost 5 bases, with 16 bases spanning the gap.

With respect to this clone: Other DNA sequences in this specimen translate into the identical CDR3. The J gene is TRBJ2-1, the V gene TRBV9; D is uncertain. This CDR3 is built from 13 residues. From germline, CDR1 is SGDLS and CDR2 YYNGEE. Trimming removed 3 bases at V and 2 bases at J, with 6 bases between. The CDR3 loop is CASSARPYNEQFF. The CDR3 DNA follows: TGTGCCAGCAGCGCGCGGCCCTACAATGAGCAGTTCTTC.

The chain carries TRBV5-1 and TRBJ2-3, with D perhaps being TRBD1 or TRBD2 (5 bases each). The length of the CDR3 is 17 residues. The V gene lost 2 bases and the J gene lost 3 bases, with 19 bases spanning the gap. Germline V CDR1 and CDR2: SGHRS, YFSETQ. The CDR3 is CASSFVRGRVGTDTQYF. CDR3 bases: TGCGCCAGCAGCTTTGTCCGGGGCAGGGTCGGAACAGATACGCAGTATTTT. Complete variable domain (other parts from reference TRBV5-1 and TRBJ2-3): KAGVTQTPRYLIKTRGQQVTLSCSPISGHRSVSWYQQTPGQGLQFLFEYFSETQRNKGNFPGRFSGRQFSNSRSEMNVSTLELGDSALYLCASSFVRGRVGTDTQYFGPGTRLTVL.

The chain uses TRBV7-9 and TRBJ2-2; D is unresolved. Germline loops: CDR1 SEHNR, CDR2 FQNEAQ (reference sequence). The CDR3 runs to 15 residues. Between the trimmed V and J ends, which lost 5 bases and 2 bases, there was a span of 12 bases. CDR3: CASSQLGSNTGELFF. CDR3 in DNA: TGTGCCAGCAGCCAACTGGGCAGTAACACCGGGGAGCTGTTTTTT.

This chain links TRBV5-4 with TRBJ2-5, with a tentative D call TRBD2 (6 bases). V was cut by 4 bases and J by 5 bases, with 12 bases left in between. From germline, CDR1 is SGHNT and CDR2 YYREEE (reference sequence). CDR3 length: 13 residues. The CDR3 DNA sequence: TGTGCCAGCAGCACGGGGACTGTCGAGACCCAGTACTTC. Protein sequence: CASSTGTVETQYF.

The CDR3 DNA sequence: TGTGCCAGCAGTTCTGGGTCTCGCTATGGCTACACCTTC. It specifies CASSSGSRYGYTF. The chain employs TRBV28 and TRBJ1-2, with D unclear. Trimming took off 4 bases at V and 4 bases at J, with 10 bases between the two ends. The CDR3 length is 13 residues. Germline V gene lookup returns CDR1 MDHEN and CDR2 SYDVKM.

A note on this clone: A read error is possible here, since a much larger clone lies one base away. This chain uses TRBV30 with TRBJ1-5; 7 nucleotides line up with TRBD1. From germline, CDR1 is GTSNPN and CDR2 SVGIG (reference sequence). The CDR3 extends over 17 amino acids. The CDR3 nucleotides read TGTGTCTGGAGTGGGGGACAGACTAGTTATAGCAATCAGCCCCAGCATTTT. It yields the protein CVWSGGQTSYSNQPQHF. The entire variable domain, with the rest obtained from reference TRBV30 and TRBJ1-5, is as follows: SQTIHQWPATLVQPVGSPLSLECTVEGTSNPNLYWYRQAAGRGLQLLFYSVGIGQISSEVPQNLSASRPQDRQFILSSKKLLLSDSGFYLCVWSGGQTSYSNQPQHFGDGTRLSIL.

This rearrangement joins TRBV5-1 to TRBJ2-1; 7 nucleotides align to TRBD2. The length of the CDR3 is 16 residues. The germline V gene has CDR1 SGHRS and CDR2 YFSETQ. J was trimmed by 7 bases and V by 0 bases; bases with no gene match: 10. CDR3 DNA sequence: TGCGCCAGCAGCTTGGCCTGGGGAGGGCCCGGGAATGAGCAGTTCTTC. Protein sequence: CASSLAWGGPGNEQFF. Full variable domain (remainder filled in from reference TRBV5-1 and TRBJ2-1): KAGVTQTPRYLIKTRGQQVTLSCSPISGHRSVSWYQQTPGQGLQFLFEYFSETQRNKGNFPGRFSGRQFSNSRSEMNVSTLELGDSALYLCASSLAWGGPGNEQFFGPGTRLTVL.